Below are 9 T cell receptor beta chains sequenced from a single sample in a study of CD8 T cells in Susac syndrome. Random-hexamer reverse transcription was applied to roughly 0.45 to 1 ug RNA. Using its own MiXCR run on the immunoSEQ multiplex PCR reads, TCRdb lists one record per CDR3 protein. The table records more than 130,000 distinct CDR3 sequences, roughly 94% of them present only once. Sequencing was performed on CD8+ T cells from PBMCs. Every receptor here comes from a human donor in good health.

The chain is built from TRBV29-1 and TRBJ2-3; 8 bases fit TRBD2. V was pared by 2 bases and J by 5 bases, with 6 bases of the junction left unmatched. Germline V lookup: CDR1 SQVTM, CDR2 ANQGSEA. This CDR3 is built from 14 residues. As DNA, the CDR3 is TGCAGCGTTGAACCAGCGGGAGAAATAGATACGCAGTATTTT. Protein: CSVEPAGEIDTQYF.

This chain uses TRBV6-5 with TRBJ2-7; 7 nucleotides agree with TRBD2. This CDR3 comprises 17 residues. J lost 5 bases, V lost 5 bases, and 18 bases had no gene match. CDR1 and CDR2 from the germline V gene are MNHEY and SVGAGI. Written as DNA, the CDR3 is TGTGCCAGCAGTCTACCCGGGTGGGGAGGGGTTCGAGACGAGCAGTACTTC. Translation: CASSLPGWGGVRDEQYF.

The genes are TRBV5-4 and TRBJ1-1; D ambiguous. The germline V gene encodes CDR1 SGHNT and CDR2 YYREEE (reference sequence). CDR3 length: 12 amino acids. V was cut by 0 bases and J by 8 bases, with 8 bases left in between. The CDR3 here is CASSLEWKEAFF. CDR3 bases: TGTGCCAGCAGCTTGGAGTGGAAAGAAGCTTTCTTT. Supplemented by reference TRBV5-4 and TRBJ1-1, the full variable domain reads ETGVTQSPTHLIKTRGQQVTLRCSSQSGHNTVSWYQQALGQGPQFIFQYYREEENGRGNFPPRFSGLQFPNYSSELNVNALELDDSALYLCASSLEWKEAFFGQGTRLTVV.

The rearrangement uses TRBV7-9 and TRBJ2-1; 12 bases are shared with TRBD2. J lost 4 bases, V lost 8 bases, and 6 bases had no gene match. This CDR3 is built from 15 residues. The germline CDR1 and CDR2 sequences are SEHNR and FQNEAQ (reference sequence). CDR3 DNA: TGTGCCAGCCTAGCGGGAGGGAGGGGGTACAATGAGCAGTTCTTC. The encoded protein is CASLAGGRGYNEQFF.

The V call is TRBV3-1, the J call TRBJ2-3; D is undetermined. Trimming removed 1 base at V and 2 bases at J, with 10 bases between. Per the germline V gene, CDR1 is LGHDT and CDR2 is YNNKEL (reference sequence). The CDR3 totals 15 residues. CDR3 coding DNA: TGTGCCAGCAGCCAAGGGTTGGCAGACACAGATACGCAGTATTTT. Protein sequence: CASSQGLADTDTQYF.

The CDR3 region is CSVEEHTSGRRADTQYF. For the CDR3, the DNA is TGCAGCGTTGAAGAACACACTAGCGGGAGGCGAGCAGATACGCAGTATTTT. The V gene is TRBV29-1, the J gene TRBJ2-3; 12 bases are shared with TRBD2. The trim removed 0 bases at V and 4 bases at J, leaving 8 bases unmatched. This CDR3 comprises 17 residues. Germline values: CDR1 SQVTM, CDR2 ANQGSEA.

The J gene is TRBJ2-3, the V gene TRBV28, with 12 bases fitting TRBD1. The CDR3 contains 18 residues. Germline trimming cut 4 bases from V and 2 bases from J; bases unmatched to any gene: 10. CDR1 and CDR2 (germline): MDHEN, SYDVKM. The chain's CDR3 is CASSWRFRDRGLTDTQYF. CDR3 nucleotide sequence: TGTGCCAGCAGTTGGCGATTCCGGGACAGGGGGCTCACAGATACGCAGTATTTT.

Here the CDR3 reads CASSWVAGLGEQFF. In DNA, the CDR3 is TGTGCCAGCAGTTGGGTAGCAGGGTTGGGTGAGCAGTTCTTC. This rearrangement joins TRBV27 to TRBJ2-1; D possibly corresponds to TRBD1 (5 bases). Germline V gene data show CDR1 as MNHEY and CDR2 as SMNVEV (reference sequence). This CDR3 has 14 amino acids. Trimming shortened V by 4 bases and J by 9 bases, and 16 bases separated the two germline ends.

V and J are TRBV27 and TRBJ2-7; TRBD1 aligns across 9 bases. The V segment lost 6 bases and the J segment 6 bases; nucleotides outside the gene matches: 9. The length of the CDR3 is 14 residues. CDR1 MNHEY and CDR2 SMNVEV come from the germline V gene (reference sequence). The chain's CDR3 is CASRSGDRAGEQYF. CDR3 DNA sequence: TGTGCCAGCAGGAGTGGGGACAGGGCAGGCGAGCAGTACTTC.